One TCR beta chain is described in this entry. Its specificity is not known. This sample stems from a study of cytotoxic CD8 clonotypes in ibrutinib-treated CLL. Study-wide context: Once treatment had gone on for a median of around 11 months, range 6 to 36, response samples were drawn.

Study-wide results and caveats: Sustained-remission and progressing patients were not sampled at matched times.

Method: immunoSEQ multiplex PCR; TCRdb's copy keeps in-frame clones and lacks some. The table lists some 61,000 clones, about two thirds of them singletons, with around 5.7% in the top ten. Germline lookup yields CDR1 MNHEY and CDR2 SVGAGI. The CDR3 sequence is 13 residues long. Trimming pared 8 bases from V and 0 bases from J, leaving 8 bases between. The origin of this receptor is a human donor with chronic lymphocytic leukemia. V usage is TRBV6-5 and J usage is TRBJ2-1, with D uncertain. The specimen was PBMCs, collected after 12 months of ibrutinib treatment. Here the CDR3 reads CASGVSSYNEQFF. DNA for the CDR3: TGTGCCAGCGGGGTCAGCTCCTACAATGAGCAGTTCTTC.